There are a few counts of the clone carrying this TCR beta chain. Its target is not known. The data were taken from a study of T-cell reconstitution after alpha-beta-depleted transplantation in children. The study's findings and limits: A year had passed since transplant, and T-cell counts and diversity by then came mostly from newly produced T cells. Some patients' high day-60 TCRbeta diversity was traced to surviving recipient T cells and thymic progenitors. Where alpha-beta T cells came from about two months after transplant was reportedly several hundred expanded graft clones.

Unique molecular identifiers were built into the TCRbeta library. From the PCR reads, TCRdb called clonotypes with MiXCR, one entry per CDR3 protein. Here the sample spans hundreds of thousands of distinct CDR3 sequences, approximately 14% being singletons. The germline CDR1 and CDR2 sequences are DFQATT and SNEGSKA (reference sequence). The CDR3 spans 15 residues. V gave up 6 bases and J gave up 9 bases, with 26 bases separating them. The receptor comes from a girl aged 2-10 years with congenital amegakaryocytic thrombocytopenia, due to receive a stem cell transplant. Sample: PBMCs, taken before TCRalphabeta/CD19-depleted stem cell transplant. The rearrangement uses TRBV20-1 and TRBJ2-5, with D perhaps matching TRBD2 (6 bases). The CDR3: CSAGGRTNAPEAQYF. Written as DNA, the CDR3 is TGCAGTGCCGGCGGGCGGACTAACGCACCCGAGGCCCAGTACTTC.